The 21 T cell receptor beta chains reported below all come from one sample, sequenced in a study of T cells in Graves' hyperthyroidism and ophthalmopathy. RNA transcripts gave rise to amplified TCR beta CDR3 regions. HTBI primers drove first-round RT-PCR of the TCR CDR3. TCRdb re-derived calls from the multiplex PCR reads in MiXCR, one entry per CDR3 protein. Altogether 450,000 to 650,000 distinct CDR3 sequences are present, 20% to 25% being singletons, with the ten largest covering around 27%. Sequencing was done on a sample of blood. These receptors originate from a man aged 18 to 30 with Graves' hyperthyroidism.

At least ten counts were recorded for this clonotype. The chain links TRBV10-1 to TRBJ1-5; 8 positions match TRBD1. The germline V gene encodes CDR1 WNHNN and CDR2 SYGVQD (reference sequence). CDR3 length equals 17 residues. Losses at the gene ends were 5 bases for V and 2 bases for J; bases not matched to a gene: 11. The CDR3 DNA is TGCGCCAGCAGTCGCAGCGACAGGGGAGGTTGCAATCAGCCCCAGCATTTT. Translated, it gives CASSRSDRGGCNQPQHF.

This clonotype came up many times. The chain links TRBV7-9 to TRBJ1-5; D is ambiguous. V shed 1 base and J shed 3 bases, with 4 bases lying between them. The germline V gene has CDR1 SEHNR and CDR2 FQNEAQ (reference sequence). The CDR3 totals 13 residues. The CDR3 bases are TGTGCCAGCAGCTTAGGGTTCAATCAGCCCCAGCATTTT. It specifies CASSLGFNQPQHF.

The CDR3 DNA follows: TGTGCCAGCAGTGATCCGGGACAAGCGAACACTGAAGCTTTCTTT. Amino acids: CASSDPGQANTEAFF. This sequence joins TRBV2 and TRBJ1-1; TRBD1 is a possible D gene (6 bases). The CDR3 runs to 15 residues. Looked up from germline, CDR1 is SNHLY and CDR2 is FYNNEI. V was trimmed by 3 bases and J by 1 base, leaving 12 bases between them.

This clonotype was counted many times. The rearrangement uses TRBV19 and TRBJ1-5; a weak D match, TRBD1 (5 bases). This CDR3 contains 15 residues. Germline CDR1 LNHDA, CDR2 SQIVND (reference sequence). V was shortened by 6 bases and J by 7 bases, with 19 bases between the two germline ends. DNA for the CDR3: TGTGCCAGTAGCCTCAACTGGAGGGGCCGACAGCCCCAGCATTTT. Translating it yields CASSLNWRGRQPQHF.

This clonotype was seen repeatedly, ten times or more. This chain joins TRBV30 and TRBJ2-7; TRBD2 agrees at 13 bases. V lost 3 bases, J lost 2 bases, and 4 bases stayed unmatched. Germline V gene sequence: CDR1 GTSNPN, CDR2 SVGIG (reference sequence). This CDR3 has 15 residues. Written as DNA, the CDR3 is TGTGCCTGGAGCCCCGGGACTAGCGGGGCCTACGAGCAGTACTTC. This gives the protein CAWSPGTSGAYEQYF.

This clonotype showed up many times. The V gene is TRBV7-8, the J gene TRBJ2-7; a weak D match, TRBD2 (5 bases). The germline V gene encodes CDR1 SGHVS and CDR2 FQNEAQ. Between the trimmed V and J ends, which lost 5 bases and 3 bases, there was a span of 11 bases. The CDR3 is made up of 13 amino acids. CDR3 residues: CASSRTPDYEQYF. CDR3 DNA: TGTGCCAGCAGCAGGACTCCGGACTACGAGCAGTACTTC. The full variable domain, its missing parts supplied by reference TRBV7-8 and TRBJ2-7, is GAGVSQSPRYKVAKRGQDVALRCDPISGHVSLFWYQQALGQGPEFLTYFQNEAQLDKSGLPSDRFFAERPEGSVSTLKIQRTQQEDSAVYLCASSRTPDYEQYFGPGTRLTVT.

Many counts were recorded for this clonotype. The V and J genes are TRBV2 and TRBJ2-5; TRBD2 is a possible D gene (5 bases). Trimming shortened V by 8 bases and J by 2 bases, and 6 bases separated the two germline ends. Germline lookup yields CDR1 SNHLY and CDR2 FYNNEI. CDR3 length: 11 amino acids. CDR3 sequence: CASRGQETQYF. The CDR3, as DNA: TGTGCCAGCCGGGGACAAGAGACCCAGTACTTC.

The CDR3 spells CASSLIRGEQYF. DNA of the CDR3: TGTGCCAGCAGTTTAATTAGGGGCGAGCAGTACTTC. The chain employs TRBV27 and TRBJ2-7, with D possibly being TRBD1 (5 bases). The germline CDR1 and CDR2 sequences are MNHEY and SMNVEV (reference sequence). Trimming shortened V by 2 bases and J by 6 bases, and 8 bases separated the two germline ends. There are 12 residues in the CDR3.

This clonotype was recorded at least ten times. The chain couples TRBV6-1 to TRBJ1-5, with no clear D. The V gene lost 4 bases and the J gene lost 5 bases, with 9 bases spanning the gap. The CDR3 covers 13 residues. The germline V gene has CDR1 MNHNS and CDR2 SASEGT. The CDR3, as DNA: TGTGCCAGCAGTGCGCACGGGTATCAGCCCCAGCATTTT. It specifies CASSAHGYQPQHF.

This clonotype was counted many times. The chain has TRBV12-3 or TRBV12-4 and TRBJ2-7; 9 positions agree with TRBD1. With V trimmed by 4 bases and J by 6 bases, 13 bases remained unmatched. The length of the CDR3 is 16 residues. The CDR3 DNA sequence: TGTGCCAGCAGTTCCGCCTCCGGGACAGGGAAGTCCGAGCAGTACTTC. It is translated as CASSSASGTGKSEQYF.

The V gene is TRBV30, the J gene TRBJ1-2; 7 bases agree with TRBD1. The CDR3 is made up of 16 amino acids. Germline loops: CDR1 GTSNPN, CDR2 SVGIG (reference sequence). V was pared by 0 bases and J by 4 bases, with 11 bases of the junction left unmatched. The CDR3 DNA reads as TGTGCCTGGAGTGTACCCTGGGACAGATACTTCTATGGCTACACCTTC. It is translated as CAWSVPWDRYFYGYTF.

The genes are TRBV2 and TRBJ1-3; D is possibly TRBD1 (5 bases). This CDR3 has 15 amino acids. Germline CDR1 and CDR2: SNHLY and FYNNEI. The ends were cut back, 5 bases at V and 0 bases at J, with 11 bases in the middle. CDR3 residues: CASSMGPRSGNTIYF. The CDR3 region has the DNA TGTGCCAGCAGTATGGGACCACGCTCTGGAAACACCATATATTTT.

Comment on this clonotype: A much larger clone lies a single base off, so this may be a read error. The CDR3 sequence is CASSTDLQETQYF. Here the CDR3 DNA reads TGTGCCAGCAGTACGGACCTCCAAGAGACCCAGTACTTC. This chain joins TRBV6-1 and TRBJ2-5; the D is unclear. The CDR3 runs to 13 residues. V was clipped by 5 bases and J by 1 base, with 8 bases between them. Germline-derived CDR1 and CDR2 are MNHNS and SASEGT.

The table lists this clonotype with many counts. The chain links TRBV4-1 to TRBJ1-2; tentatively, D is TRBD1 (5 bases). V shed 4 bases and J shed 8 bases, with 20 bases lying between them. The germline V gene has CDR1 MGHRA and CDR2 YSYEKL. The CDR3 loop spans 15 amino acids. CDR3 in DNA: TGCGCCAGCAGCCTTTTGATCGGGGGACGAGGCGGCTACACCTTC. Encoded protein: CASSLLIGGRGGYTF.

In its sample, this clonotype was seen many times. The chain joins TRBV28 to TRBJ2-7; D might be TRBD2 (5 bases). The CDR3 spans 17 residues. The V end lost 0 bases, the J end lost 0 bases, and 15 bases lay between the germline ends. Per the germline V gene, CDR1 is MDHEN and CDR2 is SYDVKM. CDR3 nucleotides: TGTGCCAGCAGTTTATGGACATTCGCTCGGGGCTCCTACGAGCAGTACTTC. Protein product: CASSLWTFARGSYEQYF.

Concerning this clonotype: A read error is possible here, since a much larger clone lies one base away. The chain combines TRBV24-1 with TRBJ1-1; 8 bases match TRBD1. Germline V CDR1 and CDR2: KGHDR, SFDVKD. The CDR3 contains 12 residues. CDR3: CATSAGGTEACF. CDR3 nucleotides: TGTGCCACCAGTGCAGGGGGCACTGAAGCTTGCTTT.

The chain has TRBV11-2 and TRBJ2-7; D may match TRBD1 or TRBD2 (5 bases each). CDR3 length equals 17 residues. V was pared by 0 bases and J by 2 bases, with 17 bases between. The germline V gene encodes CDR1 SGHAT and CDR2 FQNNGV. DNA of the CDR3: TGTGCCAGCAGCTTAGACCCCGGGACCTCCTGGACCTACGAGCAGTACTTC. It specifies CASSLDPGTSWTYEQYF.

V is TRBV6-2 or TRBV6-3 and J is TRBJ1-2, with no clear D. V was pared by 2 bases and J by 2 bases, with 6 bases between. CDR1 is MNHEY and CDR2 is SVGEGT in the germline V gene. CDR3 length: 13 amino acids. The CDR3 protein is CASSYQINYGYTF. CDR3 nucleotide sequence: TGTGCCAGCAGTTACCAGATAAACTATGGCTACACCTTC.

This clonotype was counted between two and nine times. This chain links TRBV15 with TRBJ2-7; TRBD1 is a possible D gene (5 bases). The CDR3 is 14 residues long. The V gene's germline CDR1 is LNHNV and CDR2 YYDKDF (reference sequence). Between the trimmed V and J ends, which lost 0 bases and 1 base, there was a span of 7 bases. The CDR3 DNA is TGTGCCACCAGCAGAGACAGGGTGTCCTACGAGCAGTACTTC. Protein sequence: CATSRDRVSYEQYF.

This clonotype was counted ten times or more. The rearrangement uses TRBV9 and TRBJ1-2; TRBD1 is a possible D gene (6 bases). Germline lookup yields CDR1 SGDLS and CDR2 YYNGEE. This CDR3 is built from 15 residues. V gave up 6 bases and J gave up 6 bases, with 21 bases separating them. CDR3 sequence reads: CASTPGGGAHDGYTF. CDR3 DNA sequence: TGTGCCAGCACTCCCGGTGGGGGGGCGCACGATGGCTACACCTTC.

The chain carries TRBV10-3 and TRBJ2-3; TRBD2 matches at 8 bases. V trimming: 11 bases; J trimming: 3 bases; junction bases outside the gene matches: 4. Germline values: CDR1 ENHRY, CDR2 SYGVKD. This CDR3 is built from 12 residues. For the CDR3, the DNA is TGTGCCGTCTCGGGAGGGACAGATACGCAGTATTTT. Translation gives CAVSGGTDTQYF.